Below, one T cell receptor (beta chain) is given with its context. Its target is not known. The primer mix had 60 Vbeta and 13 Jbeta primers. Only in-frame clones appear in the TCRdb table, and some are missing; sequencing was by immunoSEQ multiplex PCR. The sample holds about 130,000 clones; about 77% are singletons and the top ten take approximately 1.2%. The data stem from a study of cytomegalovirus exposure and HLA in healthy donors. General study results and limits: A later analysis linked a missense variant in DCLRE1C to the trimming of TCR beta V and J genes.

Despite likely unrecorded immune exposures, the donors were nominally healthy at the time of sampling. Looked up from germline, CDR1 is MRHNA and CDR2 is SNTAGT. The CDR3 has 18 amino acids. The V segment lost 0 bases and the J segment 0 bases; nucleotides outside the gene matches: 7. Sequencing input: PBMCs. The clonotype originates from a man between 45 and 60 years old in good health and CMV-seronegative. The rearrangement uses TRBV6-4 and TRBJ2-7; 11 positions match TRBD2. The CDR3 nucleotides read TGTGCCAGCAGTGACTCAGGGATAGCGGGAGGGTACTCCTACGAGCAGTACTTC. It translates to CASSDSGIAGGYSYEQYF.